This T cell receptor (beta chain) was obtained from a study of blood T cell repertoires in COVID-19 (dated by TCRdb to between 2020 and 2021). With respect to the entire study: Collaborator samples came from the United States, Italy and Spain and covered acute and convalescent phases of COVID-19. The prospective study material was composed of cDNA or gDNA derived from T cells, B-cell-depleted T cells, or PBMCs. The dataset comprised deeply sampled blood TCRbeta repertoires from subjects exposed to, actively infected with, or recovered from COVID-19. The repertoires were made available in a free public database intended to serve as a resource for research on the immune response to SARS-CoV-2. Samples came from the ongoing ImmuneRACE study (first 160 participants) plus 1,254 subjects from 6 global collaborators. A de-identified subject ID, COVID-19 status, age in years and sex were almost always included in the sample metadata. Where HLA class I and class II types were available, the types were taken from metadata supplied by the sample provider, not from assay-based typing.

In the prospective study, participants were 18 to 89 years old, resided in about two dozen geographic areas of the United States, and were enrolled through a virtual design. Cohort assignment in the prospective study relied on participant-reported clinical history from a screening survey and a study questionnaire. For ImmuneRACE Cohort 3, a participant was defined as recovered based on two consecutive negative NP/OP PCR tests, clearance by a healthcare professional, or resolution of symptoms. In the prospective study, mobile phlebotomists collected whole blood, serum and a nasopharyngeal or oropharyngeal swab from each participant. Prospective study participants could optionally give additional blood draws and questionnaires over an approximately two-month period. Before DNA extraction, prospective study blood samples were shipped either frozen or at room temperature. There are a few counts of this clone. What this receptor recognizes is not known. It has no much larger one-base neighbor in the sample; base qualities were not kept.

The CDR3 covers 13 residues, taking in both the cysteine and the phenylalanine. The read is trimmed to its CDR3 DNA, 39 bases read in frame from base 1. The V end loses 1 base and the J end loses 6 bases, and a stretch of 10 bases separates them. CDR1 and CDR2 are read off the germline V gene as SQVTM and ANQGSEA. The investigation overall reported the following: Clinical and demographic metadata were provided uncurated, with the amount varying by source and participant.

TCRbeta CDR3 regions were amplified from genomic DNA using the immunoSEQ Assay, a bias-controlled multiplex PCR. Per the original workflow: Nucleated cell counts per sample were estimated from amplification of reference gene primers within the assay. To quantify the absolute abundance of each unique TCRbeta CDR3 rearrangement, sequence reads were collapsed and filtered. For each sample, productive Simpson clonality was calculated as the square root of Simpson's diversity index across productive rearrangements. In its TCRdb copy, this immuneACCESS table keeps in-frame sequences only and misses some clones. Where compared with another copy, unresolved V genes explain less than half of these, and the others have no known cause. The DNA was the basis for D and trimming; V, J and clone size are from that table. The sample table contains under 200,000 clones; only one count was recorded for roughly 84% of them. The ten largest clones capture around 18% of the sample.

Sequencing input: PBMCs or T cells enriched from blood (not recorded which). Recombination joined TRBV29-1 with TRBJ2-4; the D gene is possibly TRBD1, with 6 bases matching. This sequence was found in a man in his 60s who had recovered from COVID-19. The CDR3 corresponds to CSVEGDTGNIQYF. The nucleotide sequence is TGCAGCGTTGAAGGGGACACAGGAAACATTCAGTACTTC.